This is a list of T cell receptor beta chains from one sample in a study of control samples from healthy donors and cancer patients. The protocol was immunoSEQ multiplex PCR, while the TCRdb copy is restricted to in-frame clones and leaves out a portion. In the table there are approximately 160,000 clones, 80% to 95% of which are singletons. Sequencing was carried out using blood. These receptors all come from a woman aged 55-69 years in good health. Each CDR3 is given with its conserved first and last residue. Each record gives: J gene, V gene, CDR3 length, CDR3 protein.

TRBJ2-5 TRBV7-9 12 CASSSTGETQYF
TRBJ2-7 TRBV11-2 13 CASSLGQIYEQYF
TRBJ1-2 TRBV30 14 CAWSVLGQFSGYTF
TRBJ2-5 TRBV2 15 CASSVGSGGEETQYF
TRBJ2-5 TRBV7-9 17 CASSLWASGGAQETQYF
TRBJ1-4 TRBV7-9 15 CASSPGGRVNEKLFF
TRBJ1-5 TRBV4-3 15 CASSQDLGNLQPQHF
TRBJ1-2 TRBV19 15 CASSTREGAEYGYTF
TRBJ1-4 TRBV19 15 CASSTRTGFMEKLFF
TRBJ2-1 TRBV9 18 CASSVAAAGGPSYNEQFF
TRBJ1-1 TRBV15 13 CATTQNVNTEAFF
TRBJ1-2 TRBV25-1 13 CASSEAGLYGYTF
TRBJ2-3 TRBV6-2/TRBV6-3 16 CASSYLTSRSTDTQYF
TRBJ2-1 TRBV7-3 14 CASSSGTSNNEQFF
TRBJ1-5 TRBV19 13 CASSIGSGQPQHF
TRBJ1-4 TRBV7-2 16 CASSLDSGGLNEKLFF
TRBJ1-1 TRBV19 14 CASSIDRRGTEAFF
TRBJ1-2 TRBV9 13 CASSVDRVGGYTF
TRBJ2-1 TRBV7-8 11 CASSPYNEQFF
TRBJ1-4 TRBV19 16 CASSIPGEATNEKLFF
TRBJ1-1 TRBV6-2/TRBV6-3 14 CASSYGAVNTEAFF
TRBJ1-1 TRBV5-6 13 CASSSGQNTEAFF
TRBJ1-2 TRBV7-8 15 CASSYRTATNYGYTF
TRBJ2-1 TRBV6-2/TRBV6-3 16 CASSRSVGSSYNEQFF
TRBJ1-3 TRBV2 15 CASSAVGTIGNTIYF
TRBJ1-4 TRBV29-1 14 CSVGLGGYGEKLFF
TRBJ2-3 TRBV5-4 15 CASSWTSGGSDTQYF
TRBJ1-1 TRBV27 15 CASSRDLGGYTEAFF
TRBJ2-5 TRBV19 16 CASSASDRGGQETQYF
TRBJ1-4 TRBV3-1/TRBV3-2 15 CASSQRGATNEKLFF
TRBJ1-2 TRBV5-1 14 CASSAGAFGTGYTF
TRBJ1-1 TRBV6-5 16 CASSSRRDRGYTEAFF
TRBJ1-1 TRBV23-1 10 CASSRDWNRF
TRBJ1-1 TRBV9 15 CASSGHRGKNTEAFF
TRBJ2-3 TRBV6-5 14 CASTPTGGRYTQYF
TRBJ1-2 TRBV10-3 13 CAISGQGNYGYTF
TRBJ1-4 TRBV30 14 CAWSPGVGQGKLFF
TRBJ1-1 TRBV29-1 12 CGDRRANTEAFF
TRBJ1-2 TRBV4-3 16 CASSLAWGQGDYGYTF
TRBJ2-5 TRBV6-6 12 CASSRPSGTQYF